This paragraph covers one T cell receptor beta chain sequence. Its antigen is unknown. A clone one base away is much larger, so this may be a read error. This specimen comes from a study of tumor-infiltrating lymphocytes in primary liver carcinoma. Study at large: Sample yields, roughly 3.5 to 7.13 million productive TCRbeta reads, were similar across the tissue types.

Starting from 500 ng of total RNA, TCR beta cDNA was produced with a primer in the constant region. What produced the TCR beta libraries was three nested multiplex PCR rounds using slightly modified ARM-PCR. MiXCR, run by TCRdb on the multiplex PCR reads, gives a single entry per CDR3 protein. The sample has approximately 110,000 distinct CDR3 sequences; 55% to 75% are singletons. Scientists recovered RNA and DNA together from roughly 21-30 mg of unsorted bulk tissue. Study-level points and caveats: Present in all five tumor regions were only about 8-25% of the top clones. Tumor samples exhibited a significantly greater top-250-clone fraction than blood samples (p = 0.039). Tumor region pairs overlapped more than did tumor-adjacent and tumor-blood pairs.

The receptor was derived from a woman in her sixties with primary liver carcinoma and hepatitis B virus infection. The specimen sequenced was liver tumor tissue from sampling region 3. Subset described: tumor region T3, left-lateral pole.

The DNA of the CDR3 is TGTGCCAGCACTTACGGACCGGGACAGGTCCAAGAGACCCAGTACTTC. The encoded protein is CASTYGPGQVQETQYF. The rearrangement uses TRBV6-2 or TRBV6-3 and TRBJ2-5; the match to TRBD1 covers 8 bases. The CDR3 length is 16 residues. Germline CDR1 reads MNHEY; CDR2 reads SVGEGT.